The 28 T cell receptor beta chains in this list originate from one sample, sequenced in a study of cytomegalovirus exposure and HLA in healthy donors. Both 60 Vbeta primers and 13 Jbeta primers went into the PCR. Sequencing was performed with immunoSEQ multiplex PCR; in TCRdb, only in-frame clones are kept and a portion is missing. The table lists around 110,000 clones, around 81% of them singletons, with 3% to 5% in the top ten. Sequenced material: PBMCs. The receptors derive from a woman aged 25 to 39 in good health and CMV-seronegative.

The chain has TRBV7-3 and TRBJ2-3, with 7 nucleotides matching TRBD2. The CDR3 consists of 14 residues. Trimming at V came to 11 bases and at J to 1 base, leaving 9 bases not matched to a gene. CDR1 SGHTA and CDR2 FQGTGA come from the germline V gene. The CDR3 sequence is CAAWPGLRTDTQYF. DNA for the CDR3: TGTGCCGCTTGGCCGGGACTACGCACAGATACGCAGTATTTT. Variable domain in full (rest from reference TRBV7-3 and TRBJ2-3): GAGVSQTPSNKVTEKGKYVELRCDPISGHTALYWYRQSLGQGPEFLIYFQGTGAADDSGLPNDRFFAVRPEGSVSTLKIQRTERGDSAVYLCAAWPGLRTDTQYFGPGTRLTVL.

In this sample, this clone turned up a few times. The chain is built from TRBV11-1 and TRBJ2-2; maybe TRBD1 (6 bases). The germline gives CDR1 SGHAT, CDR2 FQDESV (reference sequence). The CDR3 is 16 residues long. V lost 4 bases, J lost 2 bases, and 14 bases lay in between. The CDR3 nucleotides read TGTGCCAGCAGCTCCGGACAGATGTTCAACACCGGGGAGCTGTTTTTT. Protein: CASSSGQMFNTGELFF.

This chain joins TRBV4-1 and TRBJ2-7, with 14 nucleotides matching TRBD2. Germline V lookup: CDR1 MGHRA, CDR2 YSYEKL. V was pared by 2 bases and J by 2 bases, with 5 bases of the junction left unmatched. There are 17 residues in the CDR3. The CDR3 DNA is TGCGCCAGCAGCCAAAATACGGGACTAGCGGGGGCCTACGAGCAGTACTTC. Encoded protein: CASSQNTGLAGAYEQYF.

CDR3 bases: TGCGCCAGCAGCCCCCAACGGACAGGGGGCATTTACGAGCAGTACTTC. It yields the protein CASSPQRTGGIYEQYF. The rearrangement joins TRBV4-1 to TRBJ2-7; TRBD1 aligns across 11 bases. This CDR3 is 16 amino acids long. J was trimmed by 4 bases and V by 4 bases; bases with no gene match: 9. Germline V gives CDR1 MGHRA, CDR2 YSYEKL.

The CDR3 DNA sequence: TGTGCCAGCGGAGTAGCGGAGAACACCGGGGAGCTGTTTTTT. It is translated as CASGVAENTGELFF. The V call is TRBV11-3, the J call TRBJ2-2; D possibly corresponds to TRBD2 (6 bases). Germline CDR1 reads SGHNT; CDR2 reads YENEEA. The V and J ends lost 8 bases and 1 base respectively, with 11 bases between them. The CDR3 runs 14 residues.

In its sample, this clone was seen once. The chain couples TRBV28 to TRBJ2-6; TRBD2 agrees at 7 bases. This CDR3 contains 17 residues. The ends lost 5 bases at V and 2 bases at J; junction bases unmatched: 9. Germline V gene sequence: CDR1 MDHEN, CDR2 SYDVKM. CDR3 sequence reads: CASSPGGAGAGANVLTF. The CDR3 region has the DNA TGTGCCAGCAGTCCCGGAGGGGCGGGAGCTGGGGCCAACGTCCTGACTTTC.

The chain combines TRBV28 with TRBJ2-2, with D possibly matching TRBD2 (6 bases). The germline V gene has CDR1 MDHEN and CDR2 SYDVKM. Trimming stripped 2 bases from V and 3 bases from J, with 10 bases between. CDR3 length: 15 amino acids. The CDR3 loop is CASSLRERDTGELFF. In nucleotides, the CDR3 is TGTGCCAGCAGTTTAAGAGAGCGGGACACCGGGGAGCTGTTTTTT. The entire variable domain, with the rest obtained from reference TRBV28 and TRBJ2-2, is as follows: DVKVTQSSRYLVKRTGEKVFLECVQDMDHENMFWYRQDPGLGLRLIYFSYDVKMKEKGDIPEGYSVSREKKERFSLILESASTNQTSMYLCASSLRERDTGELFFGEGSRLTVL.

The genes are TRBV27 and TRBJ1-6; 7 nucleotides align to TRBD1. Losses at the gene ends were 6 bases for V and 9 bases for J; bases not matched to a gene: 5. Looked up from germline, CDR1 is MNHEY and CDR2 is SMNVEV (reference sequence). The CDR3 length is 13 residues. The CDR3 loop is CASRRQGSSPLHF. The CDR3 DNA sequence: TGTGCCAGCAGAAGACAGGGAAGTTCACCCCTCCACTTT.

This clone appeared a few times. J is TRBJ2-3 and V is TRBV29-1; a possible D gene is TRBD1 (5 bases). The germline CDR1 and CDR2 sequences are SQVTM and ANQGSEA. V shed 7 bases and J shed 1 base, with 15 bases lying between them. This CDR3 is 14 amino acids long. Here the CDR3 DNA reads TGCAGCGGGGCAGGGCTCTCTGGCACAGATACGCAGTATTTT. It translates to CSGAGLSGTDTQYF.

The rearrangement links TRBV25-1 to TRBJ1-5, with a possible D match to TRBD1 (5 bases). The length of the CDR3 is 15 residues. Germline CDR1 and CDR2: MGHDK and SYGVNS. V was shortened by 1 base and J by 6 bases, with 13 bases between the two germline ends. The CDR3 nucleotides are TGTGCCAGCAGTGAATTTGTAGGGGAGGGTCAGCCCCAGCATTTT. The encoded protein is CASSEFVGEGQPQHF.

V usage is TRBV7-2 and J usage is TRBJ1-4; D not certain. Trimming shortened V by 4 bases and J by 8 bases, and 14 bases separated the two germline ends. The germline V gene has CDR1 SGHTA and CDR2 FQGNSA. This CDR3 spans 14 amino acids. DNA for the CDR3: TGTGCCAGCAGCTCACGACGGGGTTCCGAAAAACTGTTTTTT. This translates into CASSSRRGSEKLFF.

The rearrangement joins TRBV4-1 to TRBJ2-1; tentatively, D is TRBD1 (5 bases). This CDR3 contains 12 residues. V lost 3 bases and J 8 bases, leaving 8 bases between the germline ends. CDR1 and CDR2 (germline): MGHRA, YSYEKL. This CDR3 is CASSHVGDEQFF. CDR3 nucleotide sequence: TGCGCCAGCAGCCATGTAGGGGATGAGCAGTTCTTC.

This clone was observed once. V gene TRBV9 combines with J gene TRBJ2-3, with TRBD2 matching 12 bases. Trimming removed 0 bases from V and 3 bases from J; junction bases left unmatched: 5. The length of the CDR3 is 17 residues. CDR1 and CDR2 (germline): SGDLS, YYNGEE. CDR3: CASSVEGLAGVTDTQYF. The CDR3 nucleotides are TGTGCCAGCAGCGTAGAGGGACTAGCGGGCGTTACAGATACGCAGTATTTT.

The rearrangement links TRBV9 to TRBJ2-3; D is uncertain. Germline V CDR1 and CDR2: SGDLS, YYNGEE. The CDR3 runs to 13 residues. The V and J ends lost 0 bases and 6 bases respectively, with 8 bases between them. CDR3 amino acids: CASSVEMRDTQYF. The CDR3, as DNA: TGTGCCAGCAGCGTAGAGATGAGGGATACGCAGTATTTT.

The CDR3 spells CATSRDLGLAGVGKDYNEQFF. The CDR3 bases are TGTGCCACCAGCAGAGACCTGGGACTAGCGGGAGTAGGAAAGGATTACAATGAGCAGTTCTTC. This chain joins TRBV15 and TRBJ2-1; the match to TRBD2 covers 14 bases. The CDR3 contains 21 residues. Germline values: CDR1 LNHNV, CDR2 YYDKDF (reference sequence). J gave up 4 bases and V 0 bases, and 14 bases lay outside the gene matches.

The chain links TRBV28 to TRBJ1-2, with D possibly TRBD1 on 5 matching bases. V shed 6 bases and J shed 4 bases, with 15 bases lying between them. The CDR3 loop spans 14 amino acids. Germline V gene lookup returns CDR1 MDHEN and CDR2 SYDVKM. CDR3 nucleotide sequence: TGTGCCAGCAGCGGGGGGGATTGGAGCTATGGCTACACCTTC. Amino acid sequence: CASSGGDWSYGYTF.

The genes are TRBV4-1 and TRBJ2-2, with D tentatively TRBD2 (6 bases). The CDR3 covers 14 residues. Trimming shortened V by 6 bases and J by 2 bases, and 10 bases separated the two germline ends. The germline V gene has CDR1 MGHRA and CDR2 YSYEKL. The CDR3: CASRGTGNTGELFF. CDR3 DNA sequence: TGCGCCAGCAGAGGGACTGGAAACACCGGGGAGCTGTTTTTT.

The chain employs TRBV6-5 and TRBJ2-3; tentatively, D is TRBD1 (5 bases). The CDR3 spans 14 residues. CDR1 MNHEY and CDR2 SVGAGI come from the germline V gene. Trimming removed 2 bases from V and 0 bases from J, with 6 bases in between. The CDR3 spells CASSYDSSTDTQYF. The DNA of the CDR3 is TGTGCCAGCAGTTACGACAGCAGCACAGATACGCAGTATTTT.

This chain joins TRBV18 and TRBJ1-3, with D possibly TRBD1 on 5 matching bases. The germline V gene has CDR1 KGHSH and CDR2 LQKENI. Trimming took 4 bases from V and 5 from J, leaving 21 bases between them. The CDR3 is 17 residues long. CDR3 nucleotides: TGTGCCAGCTCACGAAACAGGCTCGAGGCAGGGCGAAACACCATATATTTT. This codes for CASSRNRLEAGRNTIYF.

This clone was seen more than once but under ten times. The V and J genes are TRBV7-8 and TRBJ1-3; a possible D gene is TRBD1 (5 bases). CDR1 and CDR2 from the germline V gene are SGHVS and FQNEAQ. V was cut by 2 bases and J by 3 bases, with 20 bases left in between. The CDR3 runs to 18 residues. The CDR3 reads CASSLLVAGNMIGNTIYF. The CDR3, as DNA: TGTGCCAGCAGCTTACTCGTGGCAGGGAATATGATTGGAAACACCATATATTTT.

The chain recombines TRBV27 with TRBJ2-7, with D possibly being TRBD1 (6 bases). CDR1 is MNHEY, CDR2 SMNVEV, per germline (reference sequence). Trimming removed 7 bases at V and 5 bases at J, with 18 bases between. This CDR3 has 14 amino acids. This CDR3 is CASTPSGRGHEQYF. CDR3 coding DNA: TGTGCCAGCACCCCTTCAGGCAGGGGCCACGAGCAGTACTTC.

The V and J genes are TRBV6-1 and TRBJ1-1, with D tentatively TRBD1 (5 bases). The CDR3 is made up of 15 amino acids. CDR1 is MNHNS, CDR2 SASEGT, per germline. Deletions cut 6 bases from V and 4 bases from J, with 18 bases between. Written as DNA, the CDR3 is TGTGCCAGCAGCGTGGGATTTCAGGGATCCACTGAAGCTTTCTTT. Translation: CASSVGFQGSTEAFF.

This rearrangement joins TRBV11-1 to TRBJ2-7; D not certain. This CDR3 has 15 residues. Per germline, CDR1 SGHAT and CDR2 FQDESV (reference sequence). The V end lost 1 base, the J end lost 0 bases, and 10 bases lay between the germline ends. CDR3 residues: CASSLVFSSSYEQYF. CDR3 nucleotides: TGTGCCAGCAGCTTAGTGTTCTCCAGCTCCTACGAGCAGTACTTC.

The CDR3 nucleotides are TGTGCCAGCAGTCCCGCGGTAGCGGGAGGTGAGCAGTTCTTC. It encodes CASSPAVAGGEQFF. The rearrangement links TRBV5-4 to TRBJ2-1, with 10 bases that match TRBD2. CDR3 length equals 14 residues. The ends lost 5 bases at V and 9 bases at J; junction bases unmatched: 8. Germline assignment: CDR1 SGHNT and CDR2 YYREEE (reference sequence).

The CDR3 DNA reads as TGTGCCAGCAGTTACACCAAGGGGCCTAGCACAGATACGCAGTATTTT. Protein sequence: CASSYTKGPSTDTQYF. The chain employs TRBV6-6 and TRBJ2-3, with D perhaps matching TRBD1 (5 bases). This CDR3 is 16 amino acids long. Germline lookup yields CDR1 MNHNY and CDR2 SVGAGI (reference sequence). V lost 2 bases and J 0 bases, leaving 12 bases between the germline ends.

The V call is TRBV18, the J call TRBJ2-7, with D unresolved. CDR3 length: 12 residues. Trimming left V 3 bases short and J 9 bases short, with 12 bases between. From germline, CDR1 is KGHSH and CDR2 LQKENI. The CDR3 is CASSPDANGQYF. The CDR3 DNA is TGTGCCAGCTCACCCGATGCCAACGGGCAGTACTTC.

In DNA form, the CDR3 reads TGTGCCAGTAGTATTCCTACGGCAGGACTTAACTATGGCTACACCTTC. Amino acids: CASSIPTAGLNYGYTF. The chain couples TRBV19 to TRBJ1-2; no firm D call. Trimming removed 3 bases from V and 1 base from J, with 15 bases in between. CDR3 length: 16 amino acids. CDR1 is LNHDA and CDR2 is SQIVND in the germline V gene (reference sequence).

This chain uses TRBV5-6 with TRBJ1-1; 8 nucleotides agree with TRBD1. The V segment lost 0 bases and the J segment 3 bases; nucleotides outside the gene matches: 4. This CDR3 is built from 15 residues. The germline gives CDR1 SGHDT, CDR2 YYEEEE. CDR3 nucleotides: TGTGCCAGCAGCTTGGCTGACAGGGGAGACACTGAAGCTTTCTTT. Its protein is CASSLADRGDTEAFF.